Presented here are 8 T cell receptor beta chains from one specimen sequenced in a study of pediatric ulcerative colitis. The method was immunoSEQ multiplex PCR; TCRdb's version includes in-frame clones alone and lacks a portion of them. The sample records roughly 54,000 clones, 75% to 90% being singletons. The sequenced sample was blood. Source of these receptors: a boy aged 5-17 years who was a control in a study of pediatric ulcerative colitis.

The genes are TRBV6-6 and TRBJ1-2; maybe TRBD1 (5 bases). The V and J ends lost 2 bases and 8 bases respectively, with 12 bases between them. The CDR3 runs 13 residues. In germline, CDR1 is MNHNY, CDR2 SVGAGI (reference sequence). The CDR3 nucleotides read TGTGCCAGCAGTTACGACGGGGGATGGGGCTACACCTTC. Translation gives CASSYDGGWGYTF.

V is TRBV19 and J is TRBJ1-1; D uncertain. The V and J ends lost 1 base and 4 bases respectively, with 10 bases between them. The CDR3 has 14 residues. CDR1 and CDR2 from the germline V gene are LNHDA and SQIVND (reference sequence). CDR3: CASSIVGLLTEAFF. CDR3 nucleotides: TGTGCCAGTAGTATAGTAGGGCTCCTCACTGAAGCTTTCTTT.

This clone was seen a few times. The chain recombines TRBV5-4 with TRBJ2-7; D unclear. The CDR3 is made up of 14 amino acids. Trimming cost V 4 bases and J 5 bases, with 16 bases left between them. Germline values: CDR1 SGHNT, CDR2 YYREEE (reference sequence). For the CDR3, the DNA is TGTGCCAGCAGCCCCTCCGTAGGGTATAACGAGCAGTACTTC. Translating gives CASSPSVGYNEQYF.

This chain connects TRBV2 to TRBJ1-1, with D uncertain. V was cut by 3 bases and J by 8 bases, with 7 bases left in between. Germline V gene sequence: CDR1 SNHLY, CDR2 FYNNEI. The CDR3 spans 11 residues. CDR3 nucleotide sequence: TGTGCCAGCAGTGATTTCAAGGAAGCTTTCTTT. Translating it yields CASSDFKEAFF.

Here the CDR3 reads CASSQHPGTGETQYF. The CDR3 nucleotides are TGTGCCAGCAGCCAACATCCCGGTACGGGAGAGACCCAGTACTTC. The chain is built from TRBV4-2 and TRBJ2-5, with no clear D. The CDR3 has 15 residues. Germline V CDR1 and CDR2: LGHNA, YNFKEQ. V was cut by 2 bases and J by 4 bases, with 14 bases left in between.

The chain couples TRBV6-6 to TRBJ1-5; D might be TRBD1 (5 bases). V lost 1 base to trimming and J lost 1 base, with 8 bases between them. The CDR3 loop spans 15 amino acids. Germline CDR1 and CDR2: MNHNY and SVGAGI (reference sequence). The CDR3 spells CASSYWGGSNQPQHF. In DNA form, the CDR3 reads TGTGCCAGCAGTTACTGGGGGGGGAGCAATCAGCCCCAGCATTTT.

The J gene is TRBJ1-1, the V gene TRBV29-1; D is possibly TRBD1 (5 bases). Trimming shortened V by 7 bases and J by 6 bases, and 15 bases separated the two germline ends. CDR1 is SQVTM and CDR2 is ANQGSEA in the germline V gene. CDR3 size: 12 residues. CDR3 nucleotide sequence: TGCAGCGGCGCGACAGAAGCCTCTGAAGCTTTCTTT. This gives the protein CSGATEASEAFF.

The rearrangement links TRBV5-1 to TRBJ2-3, with 14 bases lining up with TRBD2. V dropped 5 bases and J dropped 3; count of bases not matched to a gene: 2. The germline V gene encodes CDR1 SGHRS and CDR2 YFSETQ. The CDR3 covers 15 residues. The CDR3 sequence is CASRRLAGGTDTQYF. The DNA of the CDR3 is TGCGCCAGCAGGAGACTAGCGGGAGGGACAGATACGCAGTATTTT.